The present entry profiles one TCR beta chain with its context. Antigen: not known. Unique molecular identifiers featured in how the TCRbeta library was prepared. TCRdb used MiXCR to reprocess the PCR reads, holding one entry per CDR3 protein. The data hold 580,000 or so distinct CDR3 sequences, with 20% to 25% observed a single time. The data were taken from a study of T-cell reconstitution after alpha-beta-depleted transplantation in children. Per the germline V gene, CDR1 is SEHNR and CDR2 is FQNEAQ (reference sequence). Between the trimmed V and J ends, which lost 0 bases and 0 bases, there was a span of 8 bases. The CDR3 covers 16 residues. Study-wide findings and caveats: Newly generated T cells supplied most T-cell counts and diversity one year post-transplant. Reportedly, only several hundred clones from non-depleted graft cells drove alpha-beta T-cell counts at about two months. Some patients showed high day-60 TCRbeta diversity, which derived from surviving recipient T cells and thymic progenitors.

This receptor was taken from a boy younger than two who had a stem cell transplant for acute myeloid leukemia, so the T cells may come from the graft donor. The sequencing used PBMCs, mostly from graft donor cells, collected 360 days after TCRalphabeta/CD19-depleted stem cell transplant. V gene TRBV7-9 combines with J gene TRBJ2-2, with D uncertain. CDR3 DNA: TGTGCCAGCAGCTTAGCCGGGCGTCCGAACACCGGGGAGCTGTTTTTT. Amino acids: CASSLAGRPNTGELFF.